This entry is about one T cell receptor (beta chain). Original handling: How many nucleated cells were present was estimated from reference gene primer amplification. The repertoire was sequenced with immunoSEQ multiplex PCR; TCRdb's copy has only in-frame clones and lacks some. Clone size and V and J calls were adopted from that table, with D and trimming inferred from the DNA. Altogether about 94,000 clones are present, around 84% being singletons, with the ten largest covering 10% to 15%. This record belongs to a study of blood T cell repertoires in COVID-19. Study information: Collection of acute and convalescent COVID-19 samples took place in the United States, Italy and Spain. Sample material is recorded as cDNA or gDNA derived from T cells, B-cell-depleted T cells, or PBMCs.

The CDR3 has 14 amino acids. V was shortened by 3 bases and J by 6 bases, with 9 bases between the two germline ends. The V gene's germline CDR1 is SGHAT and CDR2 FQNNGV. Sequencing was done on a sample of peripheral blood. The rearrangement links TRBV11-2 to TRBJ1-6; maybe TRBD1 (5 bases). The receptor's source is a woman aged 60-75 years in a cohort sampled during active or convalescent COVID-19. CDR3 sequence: CASSFAGGNSPLHF. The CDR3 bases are TGTGCCAGCAGCTTCGCGGGGGGTAATTCACCCCTCCACTTT.